A single sample gave rise to the 4 T cell receptor beta chains below, sequenced in a study of identical twins' blood T cells (dated by TCRdb to the early 2010s). Library creation used 5' RACE. Sequencing was carried out with an Illumina Genome Analyzer IIx. Clones were called with MiXCR by TCRdb after fastp trimmed the public reads at Q25, and only in-frame beta chains were retained. All rows with the same CDR3 protein become a single entry with the most common DNA and genes. The sample profile shows hundreds of thousands of distinct CDR3 sequences; roughly 27% of them were found once. The ten biggest clones cover 5.5% to 7% of the sample. Sequenced input: PBMCs. Receptor source: a woman aged 18 to 55 in good health.

This clonotype occurred a few times. The CDR3: CSVLQAEQYF. Written as DNA, the CDR3 is TGCAGCGTTCTACAGGCCGAGCAGTACTTC. The chain has TRBV29-1 and TRBJ2-7; TRBD1 might be the D (5 bases). CDR3 length equals 10 residues. Germline V gene lookup returns CDR1 SQVTM and CDR2 ANQGSEA. V was cut by 5 bases and J by 6 bases, with 8 bases left in between.

The V and J genes are TRBV2 and TRBJ2-5; D could derive from TRBD1 or TRBD2 (5 bases each). Per the germline V gene, CDR1 is SNHLY and CDR2 is FYNNEI. V shed 0 bases and J shed 2 bases, with 10 bases lying between them. CDR3 length: 15 amino acids. CDR3 nucleotide sequence: TGTGCCAGCAGTGAAGCGGGGGTATATCAAGAGACCCAGTACTTC. Translating gives CASSEAGVYQETQYF.

This clonotype appeared a few times. The J gene is TRBJ1-1, the V gene TRBV2, with unresolved D. This CDR3 comprises 13 residues. Trimming took off 6 bases at V and 0 bases at J, with 8 bases between the two ends. Germline loops: CDR1 SNHLY, CDR2 FYNNEI. The CDR3 reads CASRKDMNTEAFF. The CDR3 nucleotides read TGTGCCAGCAGGAAAGATATGAACACTGAAGCTTTCTTT.

This clonotype has more than one count but fewer than ten. The chain couples TRBV29-1 to TRBJ1-1, with a tentative D call TRBD1 (5 bases). CDR1 and CDR2 from the germline V gene are SQVTM and ANQGSEA. The CDR3 is made up of 11 amino acids. V lost 7 bases and J lost 5, with 11 bases in between. The CDR3 region has the DNA TGCAGCGGGGGACGTAGGACTGAAGCTTTCTTT. This translates into CSGGRRTEAFF.